This T cell receptor (beta chain) was documented in a study of cytomegalovirus exposure and HLA in healthy donors. CDR1 is SGHVS and CDR2 is FQNEAQ in the germline V gene. V gave up 1 base and J gave up 4 bases, with 8 bases separating them. This CDR3 has 14 residues. PCR involved 60 Vbeta and 13 Jbeta primers. Assay used: immunoSEQ multiplex PCR; TCRdb lists only in-frame clones, some missing. The repertoire holds 150,000 to 200,000 clones, with over 65% as singletons. As for the donors, each was a healthy bone marrow donor. This receptor was taken from a man aged 40-49 years in good health and CMV-seropositive. What was sequenced was PBMCs. The V and J genes are TRBV7-8 and TRBJ1-5; maybe TRBD1 (6 bases). The CDR3 DNA sequence: TGTGCCAGCAGCTTAGAGGGGGGGAATCAGCCCCAGCATTTT. This sequence encodes CASSLEGGNQPQHF.